Presented here are 28 T cell receptor beta chains from one specimen sequenced in a study of blood T cells in healthy people across ages. Then a second PCR, running roughly 7 to 11 cycles, was carried out with a sample-barcoded 5' primer and a J-beta primer mix. A single record per CDR3 protein comes from TCRdb applying MiXCR to the 5' RACE reads. The sample holds about 1 million distinct CDR3 sequences, 45% seen once. Specimen: blood. The receptors here all came from a woman aged 60-75 years in good health.

In this sample, this clonotype turned up once. The chain recombines TRBV10-3 with TRBJ2-2, with a weak D call TRBD2 (6 bases). V shed 4 bases and J shed 6 bases, with 12 bases lying between them. Germline CDR1 and CDR2: ENHRY and SYGVKD. The CDR3 totals 14 residues. The chain's CDR3 is CAISAREHAGELFF. The CDR3 nucleotides read TGTGCCATCAGTGCCCGGGAGCACGCCGGGGAGCTGTTTTTT.

V gene TRBV12-3 or TRBV12-4 combines with J gene TRBJ2-5; D may be TRBD1 (6 bases). The CDR3 runs to 14 residues. Trimming cost V 3 bases and J 2 bases, with 10 bases left between them. In DNA form, the CDR3 reads TGTGCCAGCAGTTTTTGGGGACATCAAGAGACCCAGTACTTC. It encodes CASSFWGHQETQYF.

J is TRBJ1-1 and V is TRBV5-1, with D possibly TRBD1 on 6 matching bases. Germline V gene lookup returns CDR1 SGHRS and CDR2 YFSETQ. This CDR3 region has 17 residues. With 6 bases removed from V and 8 bases from J, the gap between germline ends came to 29 bases. CDR3 nucleotide sequence: TGCGCCAGCACCAGGGTCGCTGTAGAGAGGGGGATGGGGGAAGCTTTCTTT. This translates into CASTRVAVERGMGEAFF.

This sequence joins TRBV27 and TRBJ2-7; 9 nucleotides agree with TRBD1. The CDR3 is 15 amino acids. Trimming at V came to 5 bases and at J to 3 bases, leaving 8 bases not matched to a gene. From germline, CDR1 is MNHEY and CDR2 SMNVEV (reference sequence). The CDR3 sequence is CASSRQGVLVYEQYF. The CDR3 DNA is TGTGCCAGCAGTAGACAGGGGGTCTTGGTCTACGAGCAGTACTTC.

The gene calls are TRBV28 and TRBJ2-1; 7 positions match TRBD2. This CDR3 is 15 amino acids long. Trimming cost V 5 bases and J 5 bases; bases outside gene matches: 9. The V gene's germline CDR1 is MDHEN and CDR2 SYDVKM. The CDR3 region is CASSPQRGSHNEQFF. As DNA, the CDR3 is TGTGCCAGCAGTCCCCAGCGGGGCAGCCACAATGAGCAGTTCTTC.

This rearrangement joins TRBV9 to TRBJ1-2; D is perhaps TRBD1 (6 bases). Trimming pared 0 bases from V and 7 bases from J, leaving 16 bases between. CDR3 length equals 15 residues. Germline values: CDR1 SGDLS, CDR2 YYNGEE. CDR3 sequence: CASSVGTAPRGGYTF. The CDR3 DNA is TGTGCCAGCAGCGTAGGGACAGCACCGAGAGGTGGCTACACCTTC.

The J gene is TRBJ2-1, the V gene TRBV6-2 or TRBV6-3; 13 bases map to TRBD2. TRBJ2-7 matches the DNA end more closely, so the J call is doubtful. The CDR3 is 16 residues long. The germline V gene encodes CDR1 MNHEY and CDR2 SVGEGT. CDR3 sequence (DNA): TGTGCCAGCAGTTCTCTAACTAGCGGGAGGGCTTACGAGCAGTACTTC. This gives the protein CASSSLTSGRAYEQYF.

This chain's CDR3 is CASSLQGRVLNSPLHF. CDR3 sequence (DNA): TGCGCCAGCAGCCTCCAGGGCAGGGTTCTGAATTCACCCCTCCACTTT. V is TRBV5-1 and J is TRBJ1-6; tentative D call: TRBD1 (5 bases). V gave up 4 bases and J gave up 7 bases, with 18 bases separating them. Germline V lookup: CDR1 SGHRS, CDR2 YFSETQ. The CDR3 totals 16 residues.

The chain joins TRBV20-1 to TRBJ1-5; 9 bases align to TRBD1. Germline V gene lookup returns CDR1 DFQATT and CDR2 SNEGSKA (reference sequence). V trimming: 1 base; J trimming: 3 bases; junction bases outside the gene matches: 7. The CDR3 spans 16 residues. CDR3 residues: CSARVLGQGFNQPQHF. The CDR3 DNA sequence: TGCAGTGCTAGAGTGTTGGGACAGGGATTCAATCAGCCCCAGCATTTT.

A word on this clonotype: One end of the junction varies from germline; a read error may be responsible. The V call is TRBV29-1, the J call TRBJ2-1; 8 nucleotides agree with TRBD2. Germline lookup yields CDR1 SQVTM and CDR2 ANQGSEA. This CDR3 has 13 amino acids. The CDR3 here is CSGWTSSYDEQFF. CDR3 nucleotides: TGCAGCGGGTGGACTAGCTCCTACGATGAGCAGTTCTTC.

The count of this clonotype is one. The chain uses TRBV5-1 and TRBJ2-7; D possibly corresponds to TRBD1 (5 bases). Germline V gene sequence: CDR1 SGHRS, CDR2 YFSETQ. V was cut by 0 bases and J by 5 bases, with 12 bases left in between. This CDR3 has 14 amino acids. CDR3 DNA sequence: TGCGCCAGCAGCTTGGACAGGACGAACAACGAGCAGTACTTC. Its protein product is CASSLDRTNNEQYF.

The rearrangement uses TRBV15 and TRBJ1-4; no reliable D call. The CDR3 consists of 12 residues. Trimming took off 8 bases at V and 8 bases at J, with 12 bases between the two ends. Germline-derived CDR1 and CDR2 are LNHNV and YYDKDF (reference sequence). CDR3 protein: CATQARPEKLFF. DNA of the CDR3: TGTGCCACCCAGGCGAGGCCGGAAAAACTGTTTTTT.

Comments on this clonotype: This clone may be a read error of a much larger clone one base away. The rearrangement uses TRBV10-3 and TRBJ2-5, with 9 bases matching TRBD1. The CDR3 runs 14 residues. CDR1 is ENHRY, CDR2 SYGVKD, per germline. With 6 bases clipped from V and 13 bases from J, the junction kept 15 bases outside the gene matches. The CDR3 nucleotides are TGTGCCATCAGCGGGACAGGGATTCTGGGCGAGCGGTACTTC. This translates into CAISGTGILGERYF.

This clonotype showed up many times. The V gene is TRBV29-1, the J gene TRBJ2-1; possibly TRBD1 for D (5 bases). Trimming stripped 6 bases from V and 8 bases from J, with 8 bases between. Germline assignment: CDR1 SQVTM and CDR2 ANQGSEA. This CDR3 has 10 residues. The DNA for the CDR3 is TGCAGCGTGGGGCTGCATGAGCAGTTCTTC. This gives the protein CSVGLHEQFF.

V is TRBV6-2 or TRBV6-3 and J is TRBJ2-7; D not certain. Germline CDR1 MNHEY, CDR2 SVGEGT. The CDR3 covers 12 residues. Trimming took off 8 bases at V and 3 bases at J, with 11 bases between the two ends. The CDR3 sequence is CASAWEYYEQYF. DNA of the CDR3: TGTGCCAGCGCCTGGGAATACTACGAGCAGTACTTC.

V is TRBV7-3 and J is TRBJ2-2, with D possibly TRBD2 on 6 matching bases. Trimming removed 1 base at V and 0 bases at J, with 12 bases between. CDR1 and CDR2 (germline): SGHTA, FQGTGA. This CDR3 region has 17 residues. CDR3 residues: CASSLRGGTANTGELFF. The CDR3 bases are TGTGCCAGCAGCTTAAGGGGCGGGACCGCGAACACCGGGGAGCTGTTTTTT.

For the CDR3, the DNA is TGTGCCAGCAGTTCGACAGGGGTGACAGATACGCAGTATTTT. It yields the protein CASSSTGVTDTQYF. The gene calls are TRBV12-3 or TRBV12-4 and TRBJ2-3; 8 bases match TRBD1. With V trimmed by 4 bases and J by 3 bases, 3 bases remained unmatched. The CDR3 totals 14 residues.

A few counts support this clonotype. The chain combines TRBV3-1 with TRBJ1-1, with no clear D. In germline, CDR1 is LGHDT, CDR2 YNNKEL (reference sequence). The CDR3 length is 12 residues. V was shortened by 5 bases and J by 10 bases, with 14 bases between the two germline ends. The DNA for the CDR3 is TGTGCCAGCAGCTCTACAGAGAGGGCAGCTTTCTTT. Amino acid sequence: CASSSTERAAFF.

This clonotype came up a few times. The V gene is TRBV15, the J gene TRBJ2-7, with TRBD2 identical over 7 bases. The V and J ends lost 1 base and 3 bases, in that order; junction bases with no gene match: 6. The CDR3 consists of 15 residues. Germline V lookup: CDR1 LNHNV, CDR2 YYDKDF (reference sequence). The CDR3 DNA reads TGTGCCACCAGCAGAGTCGCTAGCGGATACTACGAGCAGTACTTC. Its translation: CATSRVASGYYEQYF.

This sequence joins TRBV28 and TRBJ2-7; 7 bases match TRBD1. The end of the DNA aligns better with TRBJ2-5, so the J call may be wrong. Germline CDR1 MDHEN, CDR2 SYDVKM. CDR3 length: 14 amino acids. CDR3 nucleotides: TGTGCCAGCAGTCCCTCGGGACAGAGTCCGACCCAGTACTTC. Its translation is CASSPSGQSPTQYF.

The CDR3 here is CASTVGGSQETQYF. The CDR3 coding sequence is TGTGCCAGCACCGTTGGGGGATCCCAAGAGACCCAGTACTTC. This chain connects TRBV7-9 to TRBJ2-5, with D perhaps TRBD1 or TRBD2 (5 bases each). Trimming pared 7 bases from V and 1 base from J, leaving 13 bases between. The CDR3 is 14 residues long. Looked up from germline, CDR1 is SEHNR and CDR2 is FQNEAQ (reference sequence).

The chain combines TRBV29-1 with TRBJ1-4, with TRBD1 matching over 7 bases. V shed 6 bases and J 0 bases; nucleotides not matched to a gene: 4. The CDR3 consists of 14 residues. The germline V gene encodes CDR1 SQVTM and CDR2 ANQGSEA. The CDR3 DNA is TGCAGCGTACGAGGGACAGCAACTAATGAAAAACTGTTTTTT. Its protein product is CSVRGTATNEKLFF.

This clonotype has just a few counts. The chain recombines TRBV5-4 with TRBJ2-1; 9 bases are a match to TRBD2. V was pared by 0 bases and J by 5 bases, with 3 bases of the junction left unmatched. CDR1 SGHNT and CDR2 YYREEE come from the germline V gene (reference sequence). The CDR3 extends over 15 amino acids. CDR3 bases: TGTGCCAGCAGCTTGGTAGCGGGAGAAAACAATGAGCAGTTCTTC. Amino acids: CASSLVAGENNEQFF.

This chain connects TRBV18 to TRBJ2-3, with TRBD2 matching over 8 bases. Germline loops: CDR1 KGHSH, CDR2 LQKENI. With V trimmed by 6 bases and J by 2 bases, 7 bases remained unmatched. The CDR3 sequence is 15 residues long. The CDR3 nucleotides read TGTGCCAGCTCCACCAAGCGGGGGTTCACAGATACGCAGTATTTT. Its protein product is CASSTKRGFTDTQYF.

The chain combines TRBV27 with TRBJ2-1; D is unclear. Trimming stripped 5 bases from V and 3 bases from J, with 11 bases between. The CDR3 is made up of 14 amino acids. The germline gives CDR1 MNHEY, CDR2 SMNVEV (reference sequence). CDR3 in DNA: TGTGCCAGCAGTACGCGACTCCACTACAATGAGCAGTTCTTC. It encodes CASSTRLHYNEQFF.

The V call is TRBV7-2, the J call TRBJ2-5; D remains ambiguous. Germline CDR1 reads SGHTA; CDR2 reads FQGNSA. This CDR3 comprises 17 residues. The germline V and J ends were trimmed by 2 bases and 2 bases, with 18 bases remaining between them. The CDR3 sequence is CASSLWGGVAQQETQYF. The CDR3 nucleotides read TGTGCCAGCAGCTTATGGGGTGGCGTCGCCCAACAAGAGACCCAGTACTTC. Drawing the rest from reference TRBV7-2 and TRBJ2-5, the complete variable domain is GAGVSQSPSNKVTEKGKDVELRCDPISGHTALYWYRQSLGQGLEFLIYFQGNSAPDKSGLPSDRFSAERTGGSVSTLTIQRTQQEDSAVYLCASSLWGGVAQQETQYFGPGTRLLVL.

This clonotype came up a few times. The chain employs TRBV28 and TRBJ2-7; weak D call: TRBD1 (6 bases). V was pared by 10 bases and J by 7 bases, with 20 bases between. Germline V gene sequence: CDR1 MDHEN, CDR2 SYDVKM. The CDR3 spans 13 residues. Here the CDR3 DNA reads TGTGCCACCGACCCAGGGGAACCTGGGGAGCAGTACTTC. It encodes CATDPGEPGEQYF.

This clonotype came up a few times. This rearrangement joins TRBV20-1 to TRBJ1-5, with 10 bases identical to TRBD1. V gave up 1 base and J gave up 3 bases; unmatched junction bases: 3. Germline CDR1 and CDR2: DFQATT and SNEGSKA (reference sequence). This CDR3 has 15 residues. The CDR3 sequence: CSARAGTGANQPQHF. DNA for the CDR3: TGCAGTGCTAGAGCCGGGACAGGGGCCAATCAGCCCCAGCATTTT.